This T cell receptor beta chain was sequenced in a study of regulatory T cells in long-lasting Graves disease. HTBI primers from iRepertoire and Arm-PCR of CDR3 regions yielded the TCR beta libraries. TCRdb ran MiXCR on the multiplex PCR reads and lists one entry per CDR3 protein. The sample gives some 410,000 distinct CDR3 sequences, about 16% of which show up once; about 10% is in the top ten. The CDR3 has 13 residues. V was pared by 7 bases and J by 1 base, with 2 bases of the junction left unmatched. Germline V CDR1 and CDR2: MNHEY, SMNVEV (reference sequence). This clonotype was found a few times. Time point of the sample: newly diagnosed GD, antithyroid drugs for less than 3 months. TCR sequences were obtained from RNA taken from PBMCs. Another study also made use of these data, one on T cells in Graves' hyperthyroidism and ophthalmopathy.

Sequences were derived from peripheral blood mononuclear cells (PBMCs), sampled at new diagnosis, from a patient treated with antithyroid drugs. The chain uses TRBV27 and TRBJ2-5; 8 nucleotides line up with TRBD2. The TCR was taken from a woman aged 30 to 39 with Graves disease. In DNA, the CDR3 is TGTGCCAGCAAAACTAGCGGCCAAGAGACCCAGTACTTC. This gives the protein CASKTSGQETQYF.